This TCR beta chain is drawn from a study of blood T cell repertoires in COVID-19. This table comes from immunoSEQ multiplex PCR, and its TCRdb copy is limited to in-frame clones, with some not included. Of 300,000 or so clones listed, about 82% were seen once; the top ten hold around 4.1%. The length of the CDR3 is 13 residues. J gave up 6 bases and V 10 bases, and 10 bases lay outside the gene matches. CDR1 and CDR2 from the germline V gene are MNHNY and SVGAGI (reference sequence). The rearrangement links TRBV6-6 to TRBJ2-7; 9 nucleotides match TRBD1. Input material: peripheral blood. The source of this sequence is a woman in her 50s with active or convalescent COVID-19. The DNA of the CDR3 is TGTGCCACCTACTATTCGACAGGGGGCGAGCAGTACTTC. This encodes CATYYSTGGEQYF.